The 22 T cell receptor beta chains presented below share a single source sample, sequenced in a study of T cells in Graves' hyperthyroidism and ophthalmopathy. Regions amplified from RNA transcripts were the TCR beta CDR3 regions. A first-round RT-PCR of the TCR CDR3 used the HTBI primer set. TCRdb fed the multiplex PCR reads into MiXCR, producing one record per CDR3 protein. The sample consists of hundreds of thousands of distinct CDR3 sequences, about 19% of them appearing once. Sequencing was carried out using blood. Every receptor here comes from a woman aged 18 to 35 with Graves' hyperthyroidism.

The sample holds many counts of this clonotype. V gene TRBV30 combines with J gene TRBJ1-2, with 9 bases lining up with TRBD1. This CDR3 has 12 residues. Looked up from germline, CDR1 is GTSNPN and CDR2 is SVGIG (reference sequence). The junction had 7 bases not matched to a gene; V was cut back by 8 bases and J by 6 bases. This chain's CDR3 is CAEGTGMNGYTF. In DNA form, the CDR3 reads TGTGCCGAAGGGACAGGGATGAATGGCTACACCTTC. Full variable domain (missing parts from reference TRBV30 and TRBJ1-2): SQTIHQWPATLVQPVGSPLSLECTVEGTSNPNLYWYRQAAGRGLQLLFYSVGIGQISSEVPQNLSASRPQDRQFILSSKKLLLSDSGFYLCAEGTGMNGYTFGSGTRLTVV.

This clonotype appeared many times. The chain employs TRBV5-1 and TRBJ1-1; tentatively, D is TRBD1 (6 bases). Germline V gives CDR1 SGHRS, CDR2 YFSETQ. This CDR3 contains 14 residues. Deletions cut 0 bases from V and 4 bases from J, with 10 bases between. The CDR3 region has the DNA TGCGCCAGCAGCTTGGAAACAGGGACCACTGAAGCTTTCTTT. Translating gives CASSLETGTTEAFF.

This clonotype appeared many times. The chain has TRBV6-1 and TRBJ1-3; D ambiguous. The CDR3 covers 14 residues. Trimming pared 3 bases from V and 0 bases from J, leaving 6 bases between. The germline V gene encodes CDR1 MNHNS and CDR2 SASEGT. The CDR3 DNA reads as TGTGCCAGCAGTGACGACCCCTCTGGAAACACCATATATTTT. Residues: CASSDDPSGNTIYF.

The chain couples TRBV12-3 or TRBV12-4 to TRBJ1-6; 11 bases match TRBD1. The CDR3 has 14 amino acids. The V segment lost 7 bases and the J segment 13 bases; nucleotides outside the gene matches: 9. The CDR3: CASIPTGQGGPLHF. The CDR3 DNA reads as TGTGCCAGCATCCCCACGGGACAGGGGGGCCCCCTCCACTTT.

This clonotype has a count of ten or more. The chain combines TRBV11-3 with TRBJ1-2, with 10 positions matching TRBD1. Trimming cost V 1 base and J 4 bases; bases outside gene matches: 6. This CDR3 has 16 amino acids. Germline V lookup: CDR1 SGHNT, CDR2 YENEEA. The CDR3 region is CASSLVGTGEPYGYTF. CDR3 DNA sequence: TGTGCCAGCAGCTTAGTTGGGACAGGGGAACCCTATGGCTACACCTTC.

Many counts were recorded for this clonotype. V is TRBV7-8 and J is TRBJ2-7; the D gene could be TRBD1 or TRBD2 (5 bases each). V gave up 5 bases and J gave up 0 bases, with 14 bases separating them. The CDR3 length is 15 residues. Germline V lookup: CDR1 SGHVS, CDR2 FQNEAQ. The CDR3: CASSLWDASSYEQYF. The CDR3 DNA reads TGTGCCAGCAGCCTATGGGACGCTAGCTCCTACGAGCAGTACTTC. The variable domain in full, with the rest retrieved from reference TRBV7-8 and TRBJ2-7, is GAGVSQSPRYKVAKRGQDVALRCDPISGHVSLFWYQQALGQGPEFLTYFQNEAQLDKSGLPSDRFFAERPEGSVSTLKIQRTQQEDSAVYLCASSLWDASSYEQYFGPGTRLTVT.

This clonotype showed up many times. The rearrangement uses TRBV12-3 or TRBV12-4 and TRBJ1-1; maybe TRBD1 (5 bases). The CDR3 runs to 13 residues. Trimming removed 7 bases at V and 3 bases at J, with 12 bases between. As DNA, the CDR3 is TGTGCCAGCACCACGGACACGTACACTGAAGCTTTCTTT. Amino acid sequence: CASTTDTYTEAFF.

This clonotype was found a few times. This chain uses TRBV24-1 with TRBJ1-2; the match to TRBD1 covers 7 bases. There are 18 residues in the CDR3. Trimming at V came to 5 bases and at J to 2 bases, leaving 16 bases not matched to a gene. Germline V lookup: CDR1 KGHDR, CDR2 SFDVKD. CDR3 residues: CATSGRGPGDRQNYGYTF. The CDR3 DNA sequence: TGTGCCACCAGTGGTCGGGGCCCGGGGGACAGACAGAACTATGGCTACACCTTC.

The CDR3 sequence is CASISGTGAFF. Written as DNA, the CDR3 is TGTGCCAGCATCTCCGGGACAGGAGCTTTCTTT. The V and J genes are TRBV2 and TRBJ1-1, with 8 bases lining up with TRBD1. CDR3 size: 11 residues. The trim removed 7 bases at V and 10 bases at J, leaving 5 bases unmatched. CDR1 is SNHLY and CDR2 is FYNNEI in the germline V gene.

Turning to this clonotype: A much larger clone lies a single base off, so this may be a read error. The chain combines TRBV24-1 with TRBJ1-5; D unresolved. Germline CDR1 KGHDR, CDR2 SFDVKD. This CDR3 is built from 14 residues. CDR3 DNA sequence: TGTGCCACCAGTGGCGTATATAGCAATCAGCCCGAGCATTTT. Translation: CATSGVYSNQPEHF.

This clonotype was seen repeatedly, ten times or more. The chain uses TRBV6-2 or TRBV6-3 and TRBJ2-4; TRBD1 is a possible D gene (6 bases). Trimming took off 5 bases at V and 5 bases at J, with 22 bases between the two ends. The CDR3 is made up of 17 amino acids. CDR1 and CDR2 (germline): MNHEY, SVGEGT. CDR3 amino acids: CASSSDLIQGPENIQYF. The CDR3 bases are TGTGCCAGCAGTAGCGATCTGATACAGGGTCCTGAAAACATTCAGTACTTC.

This clonotype was seen repeatedly, ten times or more. This chain links TRBV29-1 with TRBJ2-7; the D gene is possibly TRBD1 (6 bases). Germline assignment: CDR1 SQVTM and CDR2 ANQGSEA. Deletions cut 0 bases from V and 3 bases from J, with 6 bases between. CDR3 length: 12 amino acids. CDR3 in amino acids: CSVEEDSYEQYF. CDR3 sequence (DNA): TGCAGCGTTGAAGAGGACAGCTACGAGCAGTACTTC.

This clonotype was observed a handful of times. This chain joins TRBV19 and TRBJ2-7, with 9 bases fitting TRBD1. This CDR3 spans 16 amino acids. J was trimmed by 3 bases and V by 6 bases; bases with no gene match: 12. The germline gives CDR1 LNHDA, CDR2 SQIVND (reference sequence). The DNA of the CDR3 is TGTGCCAGTAGCGCGACCGGGACAGGGAACTACTACGAGCAGTACTTC. It translates to CASSATGTGNYYEQYF.

This clonotype was observed at least ten times. This sequence joins TRBV10-2 and TRBJ1-5; no reliable D call. Trimming pared 7 bases from V and 6 bases from J, leaving 16 bases between. Germline V gives CDR1 WSHSY, CDR2 SAAADI. The CDR3 length is 14 residues. This chain's CDR3 is CASTAEGRGQPQHF. For the CDR3, the DNA is TGCGCCAGCACCGCGGAAGGCCGGGGTCAGCCCCAGCATTTT.

Ten or more counts support this clonotype. The chain carries TRBV15 and TRBJ1-5; 7 bases are a match to TRBD1. CDR1 and CDR2 from the germline V gene are LNHNV and YYDKDF (reference sequence). CDR3 size: 16 residues. J gave up 6 bases and V 2 bases, and 10 bases lay outside the gene matches. The DNA for the CDR3 is TGTGCCACCAGCAGAACACAGGGGAGGGGACGTCAGCCCCAGCATTTT. It yields the protein CATSRTQGRGRQPQHF. The full variable domain, its missing parts supplied by reference TRBV15 and TRBJ1-5, is DAMVIQNPRYQVTQFGKPVTLSCSQTLNHNVMYWYQQKSSQAPKLLFHYYDKDFNNEADTPDNFQSRRPNTSFCFLDIRSPGLGDTAMYLCATSRTQGRGRQPQHFGDGTRLSIL.

This clonotype was observed many times. The chain carries TRBV19 and TRBJ1-1; TRBD1 agrees at 7 bases. The CDR3 totals 12 residues. Germline V gene lookup returns CDR1 LNHDA and CDR2 SQIVND (reference sequence). The V and J ends lost 8 bases and 5 bases, in that order; junction bases with no gene match: 5. CDR3 DNA sequence: TGTGCCAGTGCCCTCAGGGGGACTGAAGCTTTCTTT. It yields the protein CASALRGTEAFF.

This clonotype was seen only a few times. The chain uses TRBV7-8 and TRBJ2-5; 7 nucleotides align to TRBD1. V was pared by 2 bases and J by 1 base, with 10 bases of the junction left unmatched. This CDR3 is 17 amino acids long. Germline CDR1 is SGHVS and CDR2 is FQNEAQ. CDR3 DNA sequence: TGTGCCAGCAGCTTAAGACGGGACAGAGGATTCCAAGAGACCCAGTACTTC. This encodes CASSLRRDRGFQETQYF.

This clonotype was recorded a few times. The chain joins TRBV18 to TRBJ1-1; possibly TRBD1 for D (5 bases). The CDR3 is 15 residues long. Trimming pared 3 bases from V and 1 base from J, leaving 12 bases between. The germline CDR1 and CDR2 sequences are KGHSH and LQKENI. CDR3 region: CASSPRRGSNTEAFF. DNA of the CDR3: TGTGCCAGCTCACCCCGAAGGGGATCGAACACTGAAGCTTTCTTT.

The sample holds many counts of this clonotype. V and J are TRBV5-1 and TRBJ1-5; perhaps TRBD1 as D (5 bases). The CDR3 extends over 14 amino acids. Trimming took off 4 bases at V and 4 bases at J, with 12 bases between the two ends. Germline V gives CDR1 SGHRS, CDR2 YFSETQ. CDR3 loop: CASSESGSNQPQHF. Here the CDR3 DNA reads TGCGCCAGCAGCGAGTCAGGGAGTAATCAGCCCCAGCATTTT.

The chain carries TRBV7-2 and TRBJ1-2; D uncertain. The CDR3 spans 15 residues. V gave up 4 bases and J gave up 4 bases, with 16 bases separating them. The germline V gene encodes CDR1 SGHTA and CDR2 FQGNSA. DNA of the CDR3: TGTGCCAGCAGCTCGTCGGAGGGCTTTGTCTATGGCTACACCTTC. Encoded protein: CASSSSEGFVYGYTF.

This clonotype has ten or more counts. This rearrangement joins TRBV4-1 to TRBJ1-1, with D possibly matching TRBD1 (5 bases). The germline V gene encodes CDR1 MGHRA and CDR2 YSYEKL. The CDR3 covers 13 residues. V was shortened by 3 bases and J by 6 bases, with 11 bases between the two germline ends. CDR3 DNA: TGCGCCAGCAGCCACACAGGTCAACCTGAAGCTTTCTTT. Its protein product is CASSHTGQPEAFF.

This clonotype was found many times. The V gene is TRBV6-1, the J gene TRBJ2-2, with D uncertain. The CDR3 runs 14 residues. Trimming left V 1 base short and J 4 bases short, with 7 bases between. CDR1 is MNHNS, CDR2 SASEGT, per germline. The DNA for the CDR3 is TGTGCCAGCAGTGAAGGCGTCGGCACCGGGGAGCTGTTTTTT. Protein product: CASSEGVGTGELFF.